These 6 T cell receptor beta chains originate from one sample sequenced in a study of shared clonotypes between healthy human individuals. Data came from immunoSEQ multiplex PCR; TCRdb stores just in-frame clones and leaves some out. Of roughly 700,000 clones listed, roughly 70% were seen once; the top ten hold approximately 1.8%. The sequencing input was memory CD4+ T cells sorted from blood. Subset indicated: CD45RA-negative fraction. The receptors stem from a woman aged 30 to 39 in good health.

The genes are TRBV28 and TRBJ2-7, with D tentatively TRBD2 (6 bases). Trimming pared 2 bases from V and 2 bases from J, leaving 10 bases between. Germline-derived CDR1 and CDR2 are MDHEN and SYDVKM. There are 14 residues in the CDR3. The CDR3 bases are TGTGCCAGCAGTTTAGCGGGACCTACCTACGAGCAGTACTTC. Translation gives CASSLAGPTYEQYF.

V gene TRBV5-8 combines with J gene TRBJ1-1; TRBD1 aligns across 7 bases. CDR3 length equals 18 residues. The germline gives CDR1 SGHTS, CDR2 YDEGEE. The trim removed 0 bases at V and 1 base at J, leaving 12 bases unmatched. The CDR3 nucleotides read TGTGCCAGCAGCTTGGACCTTCTCCCGACAGGGAGGAACACTGAAGCTTTCTTT. Its protein is CASSLDLLPTGRNTEAFF.

The rearrangement joins TRBV7-8 to TRBJ2-1, with 13 bases that match TRBD2. Germline V gene data show CDR1 as SGHVS and CDR2 as FQNEAQ. The length of the CDR3 is 15 residues. The V and J ends lost 4 bases and 10 bases, in that order; junction bases with no gene match: 7. CDR3 nucleotides: TGTGCCAGCAGCTACGGACTAGCGGGAGCAGGCGAGCAGTTCTTC. This encodes CASSYGLAGAGEQFF.

The V and J genes are TRBV6-1 and TRBJ2-5, with a possible D match to TRBD1 (5 bases). The CDR3 is 14 amino acids. V lost 8 bases and J 2 bases, leaving 15 bases between the germline ends. From germline, CDR1 is MNHNS and CDR2 SASEGT. CDR3 amino acids: CASLGWQGQETQYF. In nucleotides, the CDR3 is TGTGCCAGCCTGGGATGGCAGGGACAAGAGACCCAGTACTTC.

The chain recombines TRBV18 with TRBJ1-3; TRBD1 might be the D (5 bases). Germline CDR1 reads KGHSH; CDR2 reads LQKENI. V lost 5 bases and J 7 bases, leaving 12 bases between the germline ends. The CDR3 is 13 amino acids. The CDR3 spells CASSTGATNTIYF. CDR3 DNA: TGTGCCAGCTCAACTGGGGCAACCAACACCATATATTTT.

The V call is TRBV19, the J call TRBJ2-6; 16 bases align to TRBD2. Trimming at V came to 6 bases and at J to 4 bases, leaving 9 bases not matched to a gene. CDR3 size: 19 residues. Germline CDR1 is LNHDA and CDR2 is SQIVND (reference sequence). The CDR3 sequence: CASRSPGLAGGFGANVLTF. CDR3 DNA sequence: TGTGCCAGTAGGTCCCCGGGACTAGCGGGAGGGTTCGGGGCCAACGTCCTGACTTTC.